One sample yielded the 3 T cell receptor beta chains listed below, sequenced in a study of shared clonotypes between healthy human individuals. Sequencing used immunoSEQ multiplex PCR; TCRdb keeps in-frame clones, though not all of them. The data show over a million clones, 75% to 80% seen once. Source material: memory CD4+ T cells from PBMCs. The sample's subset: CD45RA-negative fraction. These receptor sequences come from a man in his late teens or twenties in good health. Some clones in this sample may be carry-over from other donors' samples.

The CDR3 spells CASSFRTGSGGYTF. The CDR3 DNA reads as TGTGCCAGCAGTTTCCGGACAGGGTCTGGTGGCTACACCTTC. The V gene is TRBV28, the J gene TRBJ1-2; 8 bases line up with TRBD1. The V and J ends lost 3 bases and 7 bases, in that order; junction bases with no gene match: 7. The CDR3 is 14 residues long. Germline V gene data show CDR1 as MDHEN and CDR2 as SYDVKM.

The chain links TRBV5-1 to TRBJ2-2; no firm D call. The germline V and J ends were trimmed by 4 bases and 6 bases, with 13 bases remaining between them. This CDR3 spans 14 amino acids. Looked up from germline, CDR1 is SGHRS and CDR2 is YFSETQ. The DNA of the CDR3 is TGCGCCAGCAGCCCCGCCCAGGTTGCCGGGGAGCTGTTTTTT. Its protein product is CASSPAQVAGELFF.

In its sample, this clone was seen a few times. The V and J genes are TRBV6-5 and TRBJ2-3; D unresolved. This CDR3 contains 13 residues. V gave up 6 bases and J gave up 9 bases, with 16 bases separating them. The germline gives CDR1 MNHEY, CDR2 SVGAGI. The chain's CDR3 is CASRTLGRNTQYF. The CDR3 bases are TGTGCCAGCAGGACACTGGGTCGAAACACGCAGTATTTT.